This TCR beta chain was observed in a study of T cells in Graves' hyperthyroidism and ophthalmopathy. Findings and caveats of the study: In blood, most of the thyroid clonotypes expanded above 0.001 were also present. Prediction of ophthalmopathy progression came a median approximately 6 months pre-onset.

Participants, patients aged 18 to 65, had newly diagnosed hyperthyroidism with a duration under 2 months. Orbital computed tomography, thyroid ultrasound, serum thyroxine and TRAb, and clinical symptoms together informed the diagnoses. This clonotype was counted between two and nine times. Antigen unknown. The CDR3 spans 16 residues. V lost 4 bases and J lost 0; bases outside the gene matches: 2. Germline V gene sequence: CDR1 MRHNA, CDR2 SNTAGT. The source material, RNA transcripts, was used to amplify TCR beta CDR3 regions. Carried out on the TCR CDR3, a first-round RT-PCR used the HTBI primer set. One entry per CDR3 protein, called by TCRdb with MiXCR from the multiplex PCR reads. The data show roughly 380,000 distinct CDR3 sequences, with about 15% seen just once and more than 9.5% held by the top ten.

The rearrangement links TRBV6-4 to TRBJ2-2; 10 bases fit TRBD2. The TCR originated in a woman aged 55-69 years with Graves' hyperthyroidism. Material for sequencing was blood. CDR3 sequence reads: CASSVGTSANTGELFF. The DNA for the CDR3 is TGTGCCAGCAGTGTCGGGACTAGCGCGAACACCGGGGAGCTGTTTTTT.